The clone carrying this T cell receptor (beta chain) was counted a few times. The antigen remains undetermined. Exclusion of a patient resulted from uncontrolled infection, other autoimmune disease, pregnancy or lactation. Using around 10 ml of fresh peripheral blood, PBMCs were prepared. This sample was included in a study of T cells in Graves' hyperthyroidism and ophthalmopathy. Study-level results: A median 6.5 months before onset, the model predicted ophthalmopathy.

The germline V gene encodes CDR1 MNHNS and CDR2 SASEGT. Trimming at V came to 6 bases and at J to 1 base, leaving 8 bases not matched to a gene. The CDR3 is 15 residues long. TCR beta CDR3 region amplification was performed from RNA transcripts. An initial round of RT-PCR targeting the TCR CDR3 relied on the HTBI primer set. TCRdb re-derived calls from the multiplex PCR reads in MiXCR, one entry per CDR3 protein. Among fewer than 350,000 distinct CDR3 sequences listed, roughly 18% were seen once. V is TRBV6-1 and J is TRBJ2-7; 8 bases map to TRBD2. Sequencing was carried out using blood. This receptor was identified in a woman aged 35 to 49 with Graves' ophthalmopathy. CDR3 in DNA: TGTGCCAGCAGGGGAGCGGGAGTCGCGTCCTACGAGCAGTACTTC. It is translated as CASRGAGVASYEQYF.